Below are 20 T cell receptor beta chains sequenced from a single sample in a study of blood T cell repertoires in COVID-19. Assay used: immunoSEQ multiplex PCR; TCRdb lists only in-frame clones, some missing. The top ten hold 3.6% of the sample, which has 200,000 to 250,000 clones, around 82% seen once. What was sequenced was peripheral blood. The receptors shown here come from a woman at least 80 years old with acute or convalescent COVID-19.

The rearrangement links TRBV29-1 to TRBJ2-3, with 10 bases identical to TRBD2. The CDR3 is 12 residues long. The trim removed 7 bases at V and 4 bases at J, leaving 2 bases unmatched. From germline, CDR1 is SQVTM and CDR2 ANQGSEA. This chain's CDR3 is CSGLAGADTQYF. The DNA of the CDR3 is TGCAGCGGTCTAGCGGGGGCAGATACGCAGTATTTT.

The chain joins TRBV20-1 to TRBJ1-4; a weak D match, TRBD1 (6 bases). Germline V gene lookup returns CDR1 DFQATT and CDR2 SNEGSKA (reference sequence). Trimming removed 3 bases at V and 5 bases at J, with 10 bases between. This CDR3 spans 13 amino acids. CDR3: CSASLGANEKLFF. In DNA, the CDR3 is TGCAGTGCTAGTCTGGGGGCAAATGAAAAACTGTTTTTT.

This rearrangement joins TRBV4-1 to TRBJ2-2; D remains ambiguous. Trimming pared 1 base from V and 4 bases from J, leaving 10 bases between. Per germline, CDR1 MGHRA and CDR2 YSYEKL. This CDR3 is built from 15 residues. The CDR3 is CASSQVTRSTGELFF. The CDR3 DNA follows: TGCGCCAGCAGCCAAGTAACGCGGAGCACCGGGGAGCTGTTTTTT.

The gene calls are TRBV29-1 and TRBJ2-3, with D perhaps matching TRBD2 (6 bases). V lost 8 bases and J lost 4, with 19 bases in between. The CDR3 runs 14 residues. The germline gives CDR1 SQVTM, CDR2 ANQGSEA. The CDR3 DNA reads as TGCAGCACGACGGCTCCCGGGGGAGCAGATACGCAGTATTTT. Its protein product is CSTTAPGGADTQYF.

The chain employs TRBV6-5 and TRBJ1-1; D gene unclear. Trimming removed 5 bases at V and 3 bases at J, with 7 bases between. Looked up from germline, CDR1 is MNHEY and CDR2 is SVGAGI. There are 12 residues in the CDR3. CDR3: CASSRGYTEAFF. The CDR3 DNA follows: TGTGCCAGCAGTCGGGGATACACTGAAGCTTTCTTT.

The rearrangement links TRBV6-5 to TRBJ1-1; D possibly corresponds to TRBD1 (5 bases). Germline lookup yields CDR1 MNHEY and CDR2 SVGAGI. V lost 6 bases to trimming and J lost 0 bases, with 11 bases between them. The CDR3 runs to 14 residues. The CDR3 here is CASSKEGVNTEAFF. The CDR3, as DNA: TGTGCCAGCAGCAAGGAAGGGGTGAACACTGAAGCTTTCTTT.

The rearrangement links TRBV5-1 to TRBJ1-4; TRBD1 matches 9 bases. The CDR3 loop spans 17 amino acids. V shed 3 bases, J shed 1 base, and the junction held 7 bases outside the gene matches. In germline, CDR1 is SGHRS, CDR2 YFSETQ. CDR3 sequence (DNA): TGCGCCAGCAGCTCCGGGGACAGGGCTGGAACTAATGAAAAACTGTTTTTT. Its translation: CASSSGDRAGTNEKLFF.

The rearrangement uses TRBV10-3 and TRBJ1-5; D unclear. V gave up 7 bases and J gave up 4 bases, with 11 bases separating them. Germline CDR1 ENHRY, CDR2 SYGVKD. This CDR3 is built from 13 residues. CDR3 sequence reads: CAITGELNQPQHF. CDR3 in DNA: TGTGCCATCACCGGGGAGTTAAATCAGCCCCAGCATTTT.

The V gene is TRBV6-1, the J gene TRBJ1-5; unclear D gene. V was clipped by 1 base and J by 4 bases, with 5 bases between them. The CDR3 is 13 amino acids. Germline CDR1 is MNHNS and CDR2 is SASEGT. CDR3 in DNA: TGTGCCAGCAGTGAAGTCCAGAATCAGCCCCAGCATTTT. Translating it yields CASSEVQNQPQHF.

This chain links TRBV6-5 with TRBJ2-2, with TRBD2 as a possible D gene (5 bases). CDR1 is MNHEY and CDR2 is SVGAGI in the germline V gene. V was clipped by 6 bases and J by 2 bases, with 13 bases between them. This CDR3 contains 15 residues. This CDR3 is CASREAGGNTGELFF. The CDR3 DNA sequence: TGTGCCAGCAGGGAGGCAGGAGGAAACACCGGGGAGCTGTTTTTT.

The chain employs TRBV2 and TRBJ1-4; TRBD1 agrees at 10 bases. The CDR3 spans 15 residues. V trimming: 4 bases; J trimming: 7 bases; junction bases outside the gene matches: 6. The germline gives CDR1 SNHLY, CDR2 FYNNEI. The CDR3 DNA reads TGTGCCAGCAGTGGTGGGACAGGGGTATTTGAAAAACTGTTTTTT. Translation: CASSGGTGVFEKLFF. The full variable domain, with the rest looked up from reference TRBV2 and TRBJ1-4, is EPEVTQTPSHQVTQMGQEVILRCVPISNHLYFYWYRQILGQKVEFLVSFYNNEISEKSEIFDDQFSVERPDGSNFTLKIRSTKLEDSAMYFCASSGGTGVFEKLFFGSGTQLSVL.

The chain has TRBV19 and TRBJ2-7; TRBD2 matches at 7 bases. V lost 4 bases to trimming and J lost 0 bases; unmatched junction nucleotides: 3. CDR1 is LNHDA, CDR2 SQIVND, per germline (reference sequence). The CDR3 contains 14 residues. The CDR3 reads CASSRAGNSYEQYF. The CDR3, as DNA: TGTGCCAGTAGTAGAGCGGGGAACTCCTACGAGCAGTACTTC.

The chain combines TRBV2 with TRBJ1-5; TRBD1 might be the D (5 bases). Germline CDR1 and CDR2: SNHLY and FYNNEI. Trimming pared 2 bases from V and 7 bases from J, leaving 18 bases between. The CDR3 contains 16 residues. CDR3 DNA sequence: TGTGCCAGCAGTGAAAACGGGGAGGGGAGCCGACAGCCCCAGCATTTT. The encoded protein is CASSENGEGSRQPQHF.

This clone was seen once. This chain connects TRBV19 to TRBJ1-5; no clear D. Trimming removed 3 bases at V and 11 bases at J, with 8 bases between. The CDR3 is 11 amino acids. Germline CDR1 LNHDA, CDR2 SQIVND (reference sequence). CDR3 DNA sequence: TGTGCCAGTAGTATCGGAGGGTCCCAGCATTTT. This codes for CASSIGGSQHF. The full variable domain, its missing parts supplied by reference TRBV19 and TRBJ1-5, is DGGITQSPKYLFRKEGQNVTLSCEQNLNHDAMYWYRQDPGQGLRLIYYSQIVNDFQKGDIAEGYSVSREKKESFPLTVTSAQKNPTAFYLCASSIGGSQHFGDGTRLSIL.

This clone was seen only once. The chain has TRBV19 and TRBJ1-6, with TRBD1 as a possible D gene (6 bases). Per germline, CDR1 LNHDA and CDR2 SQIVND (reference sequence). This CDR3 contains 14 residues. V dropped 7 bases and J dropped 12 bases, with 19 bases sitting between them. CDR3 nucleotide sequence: TGTGCCAGTACCAGGTGGGGGCGCGAAGAACCCCTCCACTTT. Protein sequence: CASTRWGREEPLHF. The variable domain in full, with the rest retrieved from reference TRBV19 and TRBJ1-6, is DGGITQSPKYLFRKEGQNVTLSCEQNLNHDAMYWYRQDPGQGLRLIYYSQIVNDFQKGDIAEGYSVSREKKESFPLTVTSAQKNPTAFYLCASTRWGREEPLHFGNGTRLTVT.

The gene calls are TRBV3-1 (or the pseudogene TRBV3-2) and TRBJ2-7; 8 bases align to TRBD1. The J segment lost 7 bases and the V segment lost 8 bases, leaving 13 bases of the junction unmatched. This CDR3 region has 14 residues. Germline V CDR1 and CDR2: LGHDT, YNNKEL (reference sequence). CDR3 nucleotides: TGTGCCAGCTCCTTTGGGCAGGGGGCGGGGGAGCAGTACTTC. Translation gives CASSFGQGAGEQYF.

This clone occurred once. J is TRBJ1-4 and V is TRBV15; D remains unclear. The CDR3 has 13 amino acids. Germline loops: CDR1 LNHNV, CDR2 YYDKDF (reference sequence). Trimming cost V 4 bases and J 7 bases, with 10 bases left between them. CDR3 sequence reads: CATSNRGGEKLFF. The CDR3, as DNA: TGTGCCACCAGCAACCGAGGAGGTGAAAAACTGTTTTTT.

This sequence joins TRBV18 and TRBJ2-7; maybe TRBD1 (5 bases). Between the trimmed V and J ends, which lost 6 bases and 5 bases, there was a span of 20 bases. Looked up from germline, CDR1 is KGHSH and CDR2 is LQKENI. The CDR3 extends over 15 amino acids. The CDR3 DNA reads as TGTGCCAGCTCCCTCAACCGGCAGGGCACGGACGAGCAGTACTTC. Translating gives CASSLNRQGTDEQYF.

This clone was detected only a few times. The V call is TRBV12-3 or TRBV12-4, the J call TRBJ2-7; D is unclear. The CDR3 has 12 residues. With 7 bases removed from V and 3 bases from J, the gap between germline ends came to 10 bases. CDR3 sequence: CASTQSGYEQYF. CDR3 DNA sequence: TGTGCCAGCACCCAATCGGGCTACGAGCAGTACTTC.

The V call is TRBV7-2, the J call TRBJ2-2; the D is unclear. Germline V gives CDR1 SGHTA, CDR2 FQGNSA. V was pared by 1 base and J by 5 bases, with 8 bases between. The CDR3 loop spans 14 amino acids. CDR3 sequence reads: CASSLGQTTGELFF. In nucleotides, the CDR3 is TGTGCCAGCAGCTTAGGGCAGACAACCGGGGAGCTGTTTTTT.